This TCR beta chain came from a study of PD-1 blockade in classical Hodgkin lymphoma. Whole-study findings and limits: Prior therapy or disease activity may underlie the repertoire differences, whose causes remain undefined.

Note on this clone: As yet, its antigen is unknown.

Time point reported: newly diagnosed, previously untreated cHL patient sample. Purified CD4+ T cells were obtained from thawed PBMCs through magnetic negative selection. Comparison samples consisted of PBMCs from newly diagnosed, untreated classical Hodgkin lymphoma. Trimming removed 1 base from V and 3 bases from J; junction bases left unmatched: 4. This CDR3 region has 16 residues. Germline values: CDR1 LGHNA, CDR2 YNFKEQ. Repertoires were generated with immunoSEQ multiplex PCR, while TCRdb's copy carries only in-frame clones and drops some. There are under 40,000 clones in the sample; roughly 90% occur only once, and more than 0.95% lies in the top ten.

The clonotype comes from a human donor with classical Hodgkin lymphoma. Sequencing used CD4+ T cells from blood. The V gene is TRBV4-2, the J gene TRBJ2-3; 10 bases match TRBD2. The CDR3 sequence is CASSQVAGGPTDTQYF. As DNA, the CDR3 is TGTGCCAGCAGCCAAGTAGCGGGAGGTCCAACAGATACGCAGTATTTT.